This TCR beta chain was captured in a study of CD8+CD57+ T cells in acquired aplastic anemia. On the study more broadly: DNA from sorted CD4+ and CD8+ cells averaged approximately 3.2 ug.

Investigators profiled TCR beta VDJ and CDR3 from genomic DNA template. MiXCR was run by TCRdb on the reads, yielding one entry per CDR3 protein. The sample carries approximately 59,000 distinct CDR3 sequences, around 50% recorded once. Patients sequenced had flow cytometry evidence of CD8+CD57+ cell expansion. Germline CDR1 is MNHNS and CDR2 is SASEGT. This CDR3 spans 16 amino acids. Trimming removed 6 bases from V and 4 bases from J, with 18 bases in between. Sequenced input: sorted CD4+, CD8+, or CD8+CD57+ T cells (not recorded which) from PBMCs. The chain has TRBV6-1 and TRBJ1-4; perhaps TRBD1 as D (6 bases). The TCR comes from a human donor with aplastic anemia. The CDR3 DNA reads TGTGCCAGCAGCCTCTGGACAGAGTCAATTAATGAAAAACTGTTTTTT. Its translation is CASSLWTESINEKLFF.